The clone carrying this T cell receptor (beta chain) appeared once. The antigen is undetermined. The entry originates in a study of regulatory T cells in long-lasting Graves disease. Study-level results: Among the persistent patients, fewer than 3,500 public clonotypes were shared, more than the 950 to 1,000 shared among new patients.

The time point was: persistent/refractory GD, antithyroid drugs over 5 years with positive TRAb. The TCR library was made from RNA that had been extracted from PBMCs in TRIzol. Nine milliliters of peripheral blood were drawn into EDTA tubes. To make TCR beta libraries, researchers used iRepertoire HTBI primers and Arm-PCR of CDR3 regions. Original processing methods: Sample data revealed some 58 TRBV and 14 TRBJ segments. TCRdb processed the multiplex PCR reads anew with MiXCR; each CDR3 protein has one entry. The V and J calls, along with clone size, are taken from TCRdb and not from the paper's own processing. The table lists around 460,000 distinct CDR3 sequences, around a fifth of them singletons. Germline CDR1 SGHAT, CDR2 FQNNGV. This CDR3 is built from 13 residues. With 0 bases removed from V and 4 bases from J, the gap between germline ends came to 4 bases.

The sequenced sample was peripheral blood mononuclear cells (PBMCs), obtained when the disease was refractory, from a patient treated with antithyroid drugs. The J gene is TRBJ1-3, the V gene TRBV11-2; D uncertain. This sequence was found in a female donor with Graves disease. This chain's CDR3 is CASSLDAGNTIYF. DNA of the CDR3: TGTGCCAGCAGCTTAGATGCGGGAAACACCATATATTTT.